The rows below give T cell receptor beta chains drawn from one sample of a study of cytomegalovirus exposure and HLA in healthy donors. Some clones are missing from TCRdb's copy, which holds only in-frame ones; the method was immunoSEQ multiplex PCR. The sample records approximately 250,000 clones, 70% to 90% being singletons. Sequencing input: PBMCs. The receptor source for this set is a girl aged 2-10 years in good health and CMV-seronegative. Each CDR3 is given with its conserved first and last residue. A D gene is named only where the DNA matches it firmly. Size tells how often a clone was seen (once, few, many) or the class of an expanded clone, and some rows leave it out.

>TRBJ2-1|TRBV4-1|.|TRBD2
TGCGCCAGCAGCCAAGAGTTTCTGACTAGCGGGCTCGATGAGCAGTTCTTC
CASSQEFLTSGLDEQFF
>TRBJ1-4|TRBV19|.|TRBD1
TGTGCCAGTACCCCCCAGGTACAGGGGGGTGAAAAACTGTTTTTT
CASTPQVQGGEKLFF
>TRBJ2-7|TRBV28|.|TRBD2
TGTGCCAGCAGTTTAGTTTTCGGACTAGCGGGGGGCGCTGACTCCTACGAGCAGTACTTC
CASSLVFGLAGGADSYEQYF
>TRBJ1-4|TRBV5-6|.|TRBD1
TGTGCCAGCAGCTTCCGGGACAGGGGGCGCGGGAGTGAAAAACTGTTTTTT
CASSFRDRGRGSEKLFF
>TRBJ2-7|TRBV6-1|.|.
TGTGCCAGCACTCCGGACGGGAGTTCAGAGCAGTACTTC
CASTPDGSSEQYF
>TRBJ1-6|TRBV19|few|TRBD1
TGTGCCAGTAGTATAGGACAGGGATGGACACCCCTCCACTTT
CASSIGQGWTPLHF
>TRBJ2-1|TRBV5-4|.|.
TGTGCCAGCAGCCCCCAGGCGGGGGCTAACAATGAGCAGTTCTTC
CASSPQAGANNEQFF
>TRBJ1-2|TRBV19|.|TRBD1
TGTGCCAGTAGTATGGACAGGGTAGGGGGTGGCTACACCTTC
CASSMDRVGGGYTF
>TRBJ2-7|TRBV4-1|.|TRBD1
TGCGCCAGCAGCGCCCAAAGGGGGCAGGGCGAGCAGTACTTC
CASSAQRGQGEQYF
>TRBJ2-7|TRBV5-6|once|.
TGTGCCAGCAGCCTCCCGAGAGTATACGAGCAGTACTTC
CASSLPRVYEQYF
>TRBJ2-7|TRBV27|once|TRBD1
TGTGCCAGCAGTTTATCGTTTGTACAGGGGGGAAACGAGCAGTACTTC
CASSLSFVQGGNEQYF
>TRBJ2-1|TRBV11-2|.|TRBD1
TGTGCCAGCAGCCGATTGACAGGGAAGTACAATGAGCAGTTCTTC
CASSRLTGKYNEQFF
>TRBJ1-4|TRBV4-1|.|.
TGCGCCAGCAGCCAAGTTTGGAGCCCTTCGATTGAAAAACTGTTTTTT
CASSQVWSPSIEKLFF
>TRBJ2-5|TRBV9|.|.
TGTGCCAGCAGCGGCAACGGTGGAGAGACCCAGTACTTC
CASSGNGGETQYF
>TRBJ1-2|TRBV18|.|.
TGTGCCAGCTCACCAGGGGGGACCGCCTATGGCTACACCTTC
CASSPGGTAYGYTF
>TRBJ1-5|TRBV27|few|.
TGTGCCAGCAGTTTACATAGCAATCAGCCCCAGCATTTT
CASSLHSNQPQHF
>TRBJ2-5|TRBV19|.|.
TGTGCCAGTAGTATCGTCGGGAGTAGTGAGACCCAGTACTTC
CASSIVGSSETQYF
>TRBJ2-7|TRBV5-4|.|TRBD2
TGTGCCAGCAGCCCGGGAGGGACTAGTTATGCCGAGCAGTACTTC
CASSPGGTSYAEQYF
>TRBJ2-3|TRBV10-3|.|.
TGTGCCATCAGTGAGGGGGGCCACACAGATACGCAGTATTTT
CAISEGGHTDTQYF
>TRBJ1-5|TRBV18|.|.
TGTGCCAGCTCCCAGGGGTTTAGCAATCAGCCCCAGCATTTT
CASSQGFSNQPQHF
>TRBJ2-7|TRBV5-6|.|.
TGTGCCAGCAGCTCGGGACTCTTCTACGAGCAGTACTTC
CASSSGLFYEQYF
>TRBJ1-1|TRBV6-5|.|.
TGTGCCAGCTGGCGAGATAGGGGTGAAGCTTTCTTT
CASWRDRGEAFF
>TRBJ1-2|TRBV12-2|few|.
TGTGCAAGTCGCTCGCAGGGCACGGATGGCTACACCTTC
CASRSQGTDGYTF
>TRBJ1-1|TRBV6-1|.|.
TGTGCCAACCGACAGACCGTGAACACTGAAGCTTTCTTT
CANRQTVNTEAFF
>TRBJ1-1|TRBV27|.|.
TGTGCCAGCAGTTTTAGGGGAAGGATAAACACTGAAGCTTTCTTT
CASSFRGRINTEAFF
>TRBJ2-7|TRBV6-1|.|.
TGTGCCAGCAGTGAATGGGACACAAAGGTCTACGAGCAGTACTTC
CASSEWDTKVYEQYF
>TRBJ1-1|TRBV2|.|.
TGTGCCAGCAGTGGTCCCGGAGGGAACACTGAAGCTTTCTTT
CASSGPGGNTEAFF
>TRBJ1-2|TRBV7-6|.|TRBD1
TGTGCCAGCAGCCGGGACAGAACGTCCTATGGCTACACCTTC
CASSRDRTSYGYTF
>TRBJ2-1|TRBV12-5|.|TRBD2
TGTGCTAGTGGCCATAGCGGGAGCCTCAGAGGTGAGCAGTTCTTC
CASGHSGSLRGEQFF
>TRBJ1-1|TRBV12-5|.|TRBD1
TGTGCTAGTGGTCTGGATCCGGGACAGGGCCCTGAAGCTTTCTTT
CASGLDPGQGPEAFF
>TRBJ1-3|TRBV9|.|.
TGTGCCAGCAGCGGGGAGGATGGAAACACCATATATTTT
CASSGEDGNTIYF
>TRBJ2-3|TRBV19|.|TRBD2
TGTGCCAGTAGTATCCGGGGGGGCACAGATACGCAGTATTTT
CASSIRGGTDTQYF
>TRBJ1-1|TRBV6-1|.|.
TGTGCCAGCAGGATGACAGTACCTGAAGCTTTCTTT
CASRMTVPEAFF
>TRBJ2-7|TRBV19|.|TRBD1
TGTGCCAGTAGTTCCCCGGACAGGCCCTTGGACTTC
CASSSPDRPLDF
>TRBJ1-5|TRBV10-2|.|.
TGCGCCAGCAGTGAGAGGCAGGGCAATCAGCCCCAGCATTTT
CASSERQGNQPQHF
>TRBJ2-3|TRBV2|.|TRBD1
TGTGCCAGCAACCGAGGGACAGGGGGCGTTGCATCAGATACGCAGTATTTT
CASNRGTGGVASDTQYF
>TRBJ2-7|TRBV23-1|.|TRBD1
TGCGCCAGCACCTACTCAGGGGGCCCCGAATTTTACGAGCAGTACTTC
CASTYSGGPEFYEQYF
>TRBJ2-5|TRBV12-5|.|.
TGTGCTAGTGGTTTGGTACAGTACCAAGAGACCCAGTACTTC
CASGLVQYQETQYF
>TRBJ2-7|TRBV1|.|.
TGCACCAGCAGCCCCGCCGGGACACCCTCCTACGAGCAGTACTTC
CTSSPAGTPSYEQYF
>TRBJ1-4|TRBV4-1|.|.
TGCGCCAGCAGCCAAGCCGCAGGGTCAACTAATGAAAAACTGTTTTTT
CASSQAAGSTNEKLFF